Shown below are 27 T cell receptor beta chains from a single sample sequenced in a study of T cell changes during pregnancy in multiple sclerosis. The protocol was immunoSEQ multiplex PCR, while the TCRdb copy is restricted to in-frame clones and leaves out a portion. Here the sample spans 55,000 to 85,000 clones, roughly 92% being singletons. Source: peripheral blood, taken in the second trimester of pregnancy. Every receptor here comes from a female donor with multiple sclerosis, enrolled in a pregnancy study.

The chain carries TRBV20-1 and TRBJ1-5, with D unclear. The CDR3 sequence is 10 residues long. Trimming cost V 6 bases and J 4 bases, with 4 bases left between them. CDR1 and CDR2 (germline): DFQATT, SNEGSKA (reference sequence). The CDR3 sequence is CSARNQPQHF. CDR3 in DNA: TGCAGTGCCCGTAATCAGCCCCAGCATTTT.

The V gene is TRBV28, the J gene TRBJ2-7; 11 bases align to TRBD1. V shed 6 bases and J 3 bases; nucleotides not matched to a gene: 7. Germline V gene sequence: CDR1 MDHEN, CDR2 SYDVKM. This CDR3 has 15 amino acids. The CDR3 sequence: CASSFTGTGGYEQYF. The CDR3 region has the DNA TGTGCCAGCAGCTTTACCGGGACAGGGGGCTACGAGCAGTACTTC. Variable domain in full (rest from reference TRBV28 and TRBJ2-7): DVKVTQSSRYLVKRTGEKVFLECVQDMDHENMFWYRQDPGLGLRLIYFSYDVKMKEKGDIPEGYSVSREKKERFSLILESASTNQTSMYLCASSFTGTGGYEQYFGPGTRLTVT.

The chain is built from TRBV30 and TRBJ1-5; D is uncertain. The CDR3 runs 12 residues. The V end was cut by 2 bases, the J end by 3 bases, with 5 bases between. Germline values: CDR1 GTSNPN, CDR2 SVGIG (reference sequence). This chain's CDR3 is CAWSQYNQPQHF. CDR3 DNA: TGTGCCTGGAGTCAGTACAATCAGCCCCAGCATTTT. The full variable domain, its missing parts supplied by reference TRBV30 and TRBJ1-5, is SQTIHQWPATLVQPVGSPLSLECTVEGTSNPNLYWYRQAAGRGLQLLFYSVGIGQISSEVPQNLSASRPQDRQFILSSKKLLLSDSGFYLCAWSQYNQPQHFGDGTRLSIL.

This clone was seen just once. The chain uses TRBV9 and TRBJ2-1, with 9 bases identical to TRBD2. This CDR3 comprises 14 residues. Germline V gene data show CDR1 as SGDLS and CDR2 as YYNGEE. Losses at the gene ends were 4 bases for V and 4 bases for J; bases not matched to a gene: 3. The DNA of the CDR3 is TGTGCCAGCAGCTTGCGGGGGGGGTACAATGAGCAGTTCTTC. It yields the protein CASSLRGGYNEQFF.

The V gene is TRBV4-2, the J gene TRBJ2-3; TRBD2 aligns across 8 bases. Trimming removed 1 base from V and 6 bases from J; junction bases left unmatched: 6. CDR3 size: 15 residues. Germline CDR1 reads LGHNA; CDR2 reads YNFKEQ. The CDR3 loop is CASSQVAGGSDTQYF. In DNA, the CDR3 is TGTGCCAGCAGCCAAGTGGCGGGAGGATCGGATACGCAGTATTTT.

V is TRBV27 and J is TRBJ2-3, with a weak D call TRBD2 (6 bases). CDR1 and CDR2 (germline): MNHEY, SMNVEV (reference sequence). The CDR3 covers 13 residues. V was shortened by 2 bases and J by 5 bases, with 8 bases between the two germline ends. The CDR3 bases are TGTGCCAGCAGTTTAACGGGGGTAGATACGCAGTATTTT. It is translated as CASSLTGVDTQYF.

The chain uses TRBV18 and TRBJ1-3, with D uncertain. CDR1 and CDR2 from the germline V gene are KGHSH and LQKENI. The V end was cut by 4 bases, the J end by 0 bases, with 13 bases between. This CDR3 is built from 16 residues. Here the CDR3 reads CASSRAAQVSGNTIYF. The CDR3 DNA reads as TGTGCCAGCTCACGGGCAGCTCAGGTCTCTGGAAACACCATATATTTT.

The chain has TRBV27 and TRBJ2-1, with D tentatively TRBD2 (7 bases). There are 18 residues in the CDR3. Germline V gene lookup returns CDR1 MNHEY and CDR2 SMNVEV (reference sequence). Trimming stripped 6 bases from V and 8 bases from J, with 29 bases between. CDR3 nucleotides: TGTGCCAGCAGCCGGAGAAGACTAGCTGGGAACAGGGCGGATGAGCAGTTCTTC. It codes for CASSRRRLAGNRADEQFF.

The rearrangement uses TRBV29-1 and TRBJ2-3, with D unresolved. The CDR3 totals 13 residues. Germline values: CDR1 SQVTM, CDR2 ANQGSEA. Trimming removed 5 bases at V and 6 bases at J, with 15 bases between. DNA of the CDR3: TGCAGCGTTCCCGACCGGGTCCAGGATACGCAGTATTTT. Its translation is CSVPDRVQDTQYF.

V and J are TRBV10-3 and TRBJ1-2; 10 bases match TRBD1. Per germline, CDR1 ENHRY and CDR2 SYGVKD. The CDR3 spans 14 residues. The trim removed 3 bases at V and 8 bases at J, leaving 6 bases unmatched. This chain's CDR3 is CAISESDRGQGYTF. The CDR3 DNA reads as TGTGCCATCAGTGAATCTGACAGGGGGCAGGGCTACACCTTC.

Note on this clone: The junction shows a germline mismatch at one end, possibly a read error. The rearrangement uses TRBV11-2 and TRBJ2-7; perhaps TRBD2 as D (6 bases). This CDR3 is built from 13 residues. Germline V gives CDR1 SGHAT, CDR2 FQNNGV. DNA of the CDR3: TGTGCCAGCAGCACCTCCCTGAGCGGAGGGCCTACCTTC. Translated: CASSTSLSGGPTF.

The rearrangement uses TRBV11-1 and TRBJ1-6; 10 positions match TRBD1. The junction had 11 bases not matched to a gene; V was cut back by 5 bases and J by 10 bases. The CDR3 is 16 amino acids. Germline loops: CDR1 SGHAT, CDR2 FQDESV (reference sequence). CDR3: CASSLEFGTGESPLHF. The CDR3 DNA sequence: TGTGCCAGCAGCCTCGAGTTCGGGACAGGGGAATCACCCCTCCACTTT.

The chain is built from TRBV19 and TRBJ2-3; 11 bases are shared with TRBD2. The trim removed 1 base at V and 5 bases at J, leaving 11 bases unmatched. The germline V gene encodes CDR1 LNHDA and CDR2 SQIVND (reference sequence). CDR3 length equals 18 residues. The CDR3: CASSIGRQTSGVRDTQYF. The DNA for the CDR3 is TGTGCCAGTAGTATAGGTAGGCAGACTAGCGGGGTTAGAGATACGCAGTATTTT. Using reference TRBV19 and TRBJ2-3 for the parts outside the CDR3, the full variable domain is DGGITQSPKYLFRKEGQNVTLSCEQNLNHDAMYWYRQDPGQGLRLIYYSQIVNDFQKGDIAEGYSVSREKKESFPLTVTSAQKNPTAFYLCASSIGRQTSGVRDTQYFGPGTRLTVL.

The rearrangement uses TRBV7-9 and TRBJ1-2, with TRBD1 matching over 7 bases. Germline CDR1 and CDR2: SEHNR and FQNEAQ (reference sequence). The CDR3 has 14 residues. V shed 5 bases and J 0 bases; nucleotides not matched to a gene: 3. The CDR3 sequence is CASSQTGTNYGYTF. CDR3 nucleotide sequence: TGTGCCAGCAGCCAGACAGGGACTAACTATGGCTACACCTTC.

This sequence joins TRBV4-1 and TRBJ2-5; 7 bases fit TRBD2. This CDR3 is built from 17 residues. After removal of 2 bases from V and 1 base from J, the junction contained 10 bases not matched to a gene. Germline CDR1 MGHRA, CDR2 YSYEKL. The CDR3 is CASSQRPWGGSQETQYF. The DNA of the CDR3 is TGCGCCAGCAGCCAAAGACCGTGGGGGGGATCCCAAGAGACCCAGTACTTC.

This clone was observed a single time. This chain uses TRBV10-3 with TRBJ2-4, with D perhaps TRBD2 (6 bases). This CDR3 has 12 amino acids. CDR1 is ENHRY, CDR2 SYGVKD, per germline. The ends were cut back, 4 bases at V and 5 bases at J, with 6 bases in the middle. The chain's CDR3 is CAISAGENIQYF. The CDR3, as DNA: TGTGCCATCAGTGCGGGAGAAAACATTCAGTACTTC.

The chain combines TRBV23-1 with TRBJ1-1, with 7 bases lining up with TRBD1. TRBV23-1 carries the ORF label, with uncertain function. Unmatched junction bases numbered 16, after V lost 3 bases and J lost 3 bases. The CDR3 sequence is 18 residues long. CDR3 bases: TGCGCCAGCAGTCAGATTAAGGGGGCGGGAGGGATGGACACTGAAGCTTTCTTT. Protein: CASSQIKGAGGMDTEAFF.

The chain combines TRBV18 with TRBJ2-2, with TRBD2 matching 11 bases. V was pared by 3 bases and J by 4 bases, with 16 bases of the junction left unmatched. This CDR3 has 20 amino acids. Per germline, CDR1 KGHSH and CDR2 LQKENI. CDR3: CASSPTRSILAGALTGELFF. In DNA, the CDR3 is TGTGCCAGCTCACCGACCCGCTCTATACTAGCGGGAGCGCTCACCGGGGAGCTGTTTTTT. Variable domain in full (rest from reference TRBV18 and TRBJ2-2): NAGVMQNPRHLVRRRGQEARLRCSPMKGHSHVYWYRQLPEEGLKFMVYLQKENIIDESGMPKERFSAEFPKEGPSILRIQQVVRGDSAAYFCASSPTRSILAGALTGELFFGEGSRLTVL.

V and J are TRBV2 and TRBJ2-7, with 7 nucleotides matching TRBD1. Losses at the gene ends were 7 bases for V and 7 bases for J; bases not matched to a gene: 16. Germline CDR1 is SNHLY and CDR2 is FYNNEI. The CDR3 extends over 15 amino acids. CDR3 DNA: TGTGCCAGCATACTATCGACAGGGAGCCCCGGGGAGCAGTACTTC. Protein product: CASILSTGSPGEQYF.

V gene TRBV5-6 combines with J gene TRBJ1-6; D gene ambiguous. This CDR3 is 15 amino acids long. Germline V CDR1 and CDR2: SGHDT, YYEEEE. V shed 3 bases and J shed 8 bases, with 15 bases lying between them. CDR3 residues: CASSSLQEEYSPLHF. The DNA of the CDR3 is TGTGCCAGCAGCTCGCTCCAGGAGGAATATTCACCCCTCCACTTT.

The V and J genes are TRBV27 and TRBJ2-2, with 11 positions matching TRBD2. The CDR3 has 16 residues. Per the germline V gene, CDR1 is MNHEY and CDR2 is SMNVEV (reference sequence). V lost 4 bases to trimming and J lost 4 bases; unmatched junction nucleotides: 5. CDR3 loop: CASSSLAGVGTGELFF. Here the CDR3 DNA reads TGTGCCAGCAGTTCACTAGCGGGAGTCGGCACCGGGGAGCTGTTTTTT.

The CDR3 sequence is CASSQTTWGLAGGYEQYF. Here the CDR3 DNA reads TGTGCCAGCAGCCAAACCACTTGGGGACTAGCGGGAGGATACGAGCAGTACTTC. The gene calls are TRBV11-2 and TRBJ2-7, with 15 positions matching TRBD2. This CDR3 comprises 18 residues. The V segment lost 5 bases and the J segment 4 bases; nucleotides outside the gene matches: 12. The germline V gene has CDR1 SGHAT and CDR2 FQNNGV.

The V gene is TRBV4-2, the J gene TRBJ2-1, with D tentatively TRBD2 (6 bases). Germline V gene sequence: CDR1 LGHNA, CDR2 YNFKEQ. The V and J ends lost 7 bases and 5 bases respectively, with 21 bases between them. The CDR3 sequence is 16 residues long. CDR3 nucleotide sequence: TGTGCCAGCAAGCCTTGGGGGGTGACCCCTCACAATGAGCAGTTCTTC. This gives the protein CASKPWGVTPHNEQFF.

The chain recombines TRBV7-3 with TRBJ1-1, with D possibly matching TRBD1 (6 bases). Germline CDR1 and CDR2: SGHTA and FQGTGA. Deletions cut 5 bases from V and 2 bases from J, with 12 bases between. The CDR3 loop spans 14 amino acids. CDR3 nucleotide sequence: TGTGCCAGCAGCACAGGGTTGGGAAACACTGAAGCTTTCTTT. As protein: CASSTGLGNTEAFF.

The chain is built from TRBV30 and TRBJ1-2; no clear D. CDR1 is GTSNPN, CDR2 SVGIG, per germline (reference sequence). CDR3 size: 14 residues. V gave up 3 bases and J gave up 3 bases, with 14 bases separating them. CDR3 region: CAWSEGRNHYGYTF. CDR3 bases: TGTGCCTGGAGCGAGGGCAGGAACCACTATGGCTACACCTTC.

The chain carries TRBV28 and TRBJ2-3, with 11 bases lining up with TRBD2. V was pared by 5 bases and J by 2 bases, with 9 bases of the junction left unmatched. Per germline, CDR1 MDHEN and CDR2 SYDVKM. This CDR3 is 17 amino acids long. CDR3 sequence (DNA): TGTGCCAGCAGTCCGACAACGACTAGCGGGATCACAGATACGCAGTATTTT. This sequence encodes CASSPTTTSGITDTQYF.

The V and J genes are TRBV5-5 and TRBJ1-2; D is unresolved. Trimming took 3 bases from V and 4 from J, leaving 10 bases between them. The CDR3 spans 13 residues. Germline assignment: CDR1 SGHKS and CDR2 YYEKEE (reference sequence). CDR3 nucleotide sequence: TGTGCCAGCAGCTCGCCTGGACTCTATGGCTACACCTTC. Translated, it gives CASSSPGLYGYTF.